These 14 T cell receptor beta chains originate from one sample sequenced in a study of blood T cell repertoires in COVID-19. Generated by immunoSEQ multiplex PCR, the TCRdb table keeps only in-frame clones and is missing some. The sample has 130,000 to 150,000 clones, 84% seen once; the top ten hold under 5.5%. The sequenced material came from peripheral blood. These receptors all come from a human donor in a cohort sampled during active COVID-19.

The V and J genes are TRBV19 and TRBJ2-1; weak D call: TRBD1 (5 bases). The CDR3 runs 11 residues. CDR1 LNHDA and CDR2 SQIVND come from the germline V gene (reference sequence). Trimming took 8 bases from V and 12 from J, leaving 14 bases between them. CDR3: CASEGESGQFF. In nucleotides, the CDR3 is TGTGCCAGTGAAGGGGAATCGGGGCAGTTCTTC.

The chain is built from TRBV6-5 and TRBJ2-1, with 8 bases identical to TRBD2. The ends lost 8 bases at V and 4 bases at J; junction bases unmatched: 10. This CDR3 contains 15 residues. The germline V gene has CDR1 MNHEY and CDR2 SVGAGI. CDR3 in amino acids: CASLPGLGSYNEQFF. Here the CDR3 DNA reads TGTGCCAGCTTGCCGGGACTAGGGTCGTACAATGAGCAGTTCTTC.

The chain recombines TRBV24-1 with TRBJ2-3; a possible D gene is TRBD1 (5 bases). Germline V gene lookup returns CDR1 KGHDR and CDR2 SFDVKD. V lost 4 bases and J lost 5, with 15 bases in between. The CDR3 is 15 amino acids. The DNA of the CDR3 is TGTGCCACCAGTGAAGCTACAGGCCCTGGAGATACGCAGTATTTT. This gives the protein CATSEATGPGDTQYF.

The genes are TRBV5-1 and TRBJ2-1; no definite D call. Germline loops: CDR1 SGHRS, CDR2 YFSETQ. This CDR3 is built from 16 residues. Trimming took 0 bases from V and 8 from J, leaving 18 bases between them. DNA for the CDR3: TGCGCCAGCAGCTTGGGTCGGCAGGTTGGTTCGGATGAGCAGTTCTTC. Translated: CASSLGRQVGSDEQFF.

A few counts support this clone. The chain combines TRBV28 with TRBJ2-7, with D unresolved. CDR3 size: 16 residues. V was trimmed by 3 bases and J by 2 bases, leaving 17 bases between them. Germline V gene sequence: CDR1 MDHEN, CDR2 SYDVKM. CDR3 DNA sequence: TGTGCCAGCAGTTTTAATCTGGCGGTACTTACCTACGAGCAGTACTTC. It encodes CASSFNLAVLTYEQYF.

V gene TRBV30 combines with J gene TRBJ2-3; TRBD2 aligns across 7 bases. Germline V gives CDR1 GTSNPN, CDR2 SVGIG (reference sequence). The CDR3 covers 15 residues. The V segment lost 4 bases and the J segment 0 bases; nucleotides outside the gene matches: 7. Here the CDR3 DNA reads TGTGCCTGGACTAGCGGAAACCCTAGCACAGATACGCAGTATTTT. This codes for CAWTSGNPSTDTQYF.

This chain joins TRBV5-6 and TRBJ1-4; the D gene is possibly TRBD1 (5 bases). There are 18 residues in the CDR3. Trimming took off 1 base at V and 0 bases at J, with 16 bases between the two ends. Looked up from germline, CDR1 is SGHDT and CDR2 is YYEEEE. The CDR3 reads CASSLLEGEGSTNEKLFF. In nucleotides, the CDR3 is TGTGCCAGCAGCTTGTTAGAAGGGGAGGGATCAACTAATGAAAAACTGTTTTTT. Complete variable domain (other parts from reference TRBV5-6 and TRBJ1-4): DAGVTQSPTHLIKTRGQQVTLRCSPKSGHDTVSWYQQALGQGPQFIFQYYEEEERQRGNFPDRFSGHQFPNYSSELNVNALLLGDSALYLCASSLLEGEGSTNEKLFFGSGTQLSVL.

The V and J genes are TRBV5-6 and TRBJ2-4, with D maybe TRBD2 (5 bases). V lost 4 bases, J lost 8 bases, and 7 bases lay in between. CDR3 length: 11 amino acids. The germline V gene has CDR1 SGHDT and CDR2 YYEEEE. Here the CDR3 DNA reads TGTGCCAGCAGCGCGCGGGACATTCAGTACTTC. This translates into CASSARDIQYF.

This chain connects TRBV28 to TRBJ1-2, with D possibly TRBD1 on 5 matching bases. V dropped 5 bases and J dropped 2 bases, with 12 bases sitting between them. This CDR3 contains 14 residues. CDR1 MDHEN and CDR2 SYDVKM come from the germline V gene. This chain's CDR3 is CASSPWTTNYGYTF. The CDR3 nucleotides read TGTGCCAGCAGTCCCTGGACAACAAACTATGGCTACACCTTC.

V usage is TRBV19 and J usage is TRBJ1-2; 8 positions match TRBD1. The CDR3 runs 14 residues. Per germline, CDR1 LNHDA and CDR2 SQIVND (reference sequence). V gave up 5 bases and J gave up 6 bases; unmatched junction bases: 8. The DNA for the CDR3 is TGTGCCAGTAGTGCCAGGACAGGGATCGATGGCTACACCTTC. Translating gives CASSARTGIDGYTF.

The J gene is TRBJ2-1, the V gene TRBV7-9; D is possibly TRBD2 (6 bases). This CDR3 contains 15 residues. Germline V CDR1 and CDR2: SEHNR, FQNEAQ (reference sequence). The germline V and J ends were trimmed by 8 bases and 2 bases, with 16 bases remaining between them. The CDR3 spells CASASREEAYNEQFF. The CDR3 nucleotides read TGTGCCAGCGCCTCTAGGGAGGAGGCCTACAATGAGCAGTTCTTC.

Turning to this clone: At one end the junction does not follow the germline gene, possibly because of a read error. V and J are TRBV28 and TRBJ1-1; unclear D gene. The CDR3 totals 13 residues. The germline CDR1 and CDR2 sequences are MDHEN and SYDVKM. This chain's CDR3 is CAGSLSVNTEAFF. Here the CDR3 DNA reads TGTGCCGGCAGTTTATCGGTGAACACTGAAGCTTTCTTT.

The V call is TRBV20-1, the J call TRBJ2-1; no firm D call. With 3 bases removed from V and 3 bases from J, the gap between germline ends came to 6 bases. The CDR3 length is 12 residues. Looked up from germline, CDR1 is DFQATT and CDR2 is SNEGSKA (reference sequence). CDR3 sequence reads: CSASGDYNEQFF. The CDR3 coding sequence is TGCAGTGCTAGTGGAGACTACAATGAGCAGTTCTTC.

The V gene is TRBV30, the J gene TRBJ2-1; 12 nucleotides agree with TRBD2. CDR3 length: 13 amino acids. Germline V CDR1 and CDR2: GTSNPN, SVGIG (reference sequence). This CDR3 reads CARTSGNYNEQFF. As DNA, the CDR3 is TGTGCTCGGACTAGCGGGAACTACAATGAGCAGTTCTTC. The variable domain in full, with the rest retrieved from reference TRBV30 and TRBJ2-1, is SQTIHQWPATLVQPVGSPLSLECTVEGTSNPNLYWYRQAAGRGLQLLFYSVGIGQISSEVPQNLSASRPQDRQFILSSKKLLLSDSGFYLCARTSGNYNEQFFGPGTRLTVL.